The following is a T cell receptor (beta chain) sequence with its context. As originally analysed: Amplification of reference gene primers was used by the study to estimate nucleated cell counts. Produced via immunoSEQ multiplex PCR; TCRdb's table is partial and in-frame only. V, J and clone size were drawn from that table, and D and trimming were deduced from the DNA. The sample lists a few hundred thousand clones, 70% to 90% occurring once. The data originate from a study of blood T cell repertoires in COVID-19. For the study at large: Both acute and convalescent COVID-19 samples were obtained from the United States, Italy and Spain. Nucleic acid was either cDNA or gDNA, and it came from T cells, B-cell-depleted T cells, or PBMCs.

V dropped 4 bases and J dropped 7; count of bases not matched to a gene: 5. Germline assignment: CDR1 SNHLY and CDR2 FYNNEI. The CDR3 totals 14 residues. The sequence was collected from a woman aged 45 to 65 with acute or convalescent COVID-19. The sequencing input was peripheral blood. The rearrangement joins TRBV2 to TRBJ1-5; 9 bases map to TRBD1. DNA of the CDR3: TGTGCCAGCAGTGGAATGGACAGGGGCCAGCCCCAGCATTTT. Its protein product is CASSGMDRGQPQHF.